This TCR beta chain was sequenced for a study of T cells in Graves' hyperthyroidism and ophthalmopathy. Study-level findings and limits: Most thyroid clonotypes that were expanded above 0.001 also turned up in blood.

Details on this clonotype: Its matching antigen is unknown.

Patients aged 18 to 65 had newly diagnosed hyperthyroidism lasting under 2 months. The diagnostic basis comprised clinical symptoms, serum thyroxine and TRAb, thyroid ultrasound and orbital computed tomography. Extraction of PBMCs used roughly 9.4 ml of fresh peripheral blood. V lost 5 bases, J lost 6 bases, and 11 bases lay in between. CDR3 size: 14 residues. Germline assignment: CDR1 MNHEY and CDR2 SMNVEV (reference sequence). Amplification targeted TCR beta CDR3 regions from RNA transcripts. In the first-round RT-PCR of the TCR CDR3, the HTBI primer set was used. TCRdb passed the multiplex PCR reads through MiXCR, listing each CDR3 protein once. This table has hundreds of thousands of distinct CDR3 sequences, 18% appearing once.

The sample was blood. This TCR derives from a woman between 45 and 65 years old with Graves' hyperthyroidism that later progressed to Graves' ophthalmopathy. The chain couples TRBV27 to TRBJ1-6; D is perhaps TRBD1 (6 bases). CDR3 protein: CASSDDRINSPLHF. As DNA, the CDR3 is TGTGCCAGCAGTGACGACAGGATTAATTCACCCCTCCACTTT.